Following are 10 T cell receptor beta chains from one sample sequenced in a study of control samples from healthy donors and cancer patients. Repertoires were generated with immunoSEQ multiplex PCR, while TCRdb's copy carries only in-frame clones and drops some. The sample consists of roughly 120,000 clones, about 93% of them appearing once. The sequenced sample consisted of PBMCs. These TCRs come from a man between 45 and 60 years old with head and neck cancer.

The rearrangement links TRBV6-2 or TRBV6-3 to TRBJ2-6; D may match TRBD1 or TRBD2 (5 bases each). Per germline, CDR1 MNHEY and CDR2 SVGEGT. V gave up 5 bases and J gave up 4 bases, with 12 bases separating them. CDR3 length: 15 residues. As DNA, the CDR3 is TGTGCCAGCAGTCGAGGGGTGACCGGGGCCAACGTCCTGACTTTC. The encoded protein is CASSRGVTGANVLTF.

The rearrangement uses TRBV29-1 and TRBJ1-1; D not resolved. The germline V gene has CDR1 SQVTM and CDR2 ANQGSEA. Between the trimmed V and J ends, which lost 3 bases and 6 bases, there was a span of 8 bases. This CDR3 has 11 amino acids. CDR3 nucleotides: TGCAGCGTTGACCGCCAGCCTGAAGCTTTCTTT. Translation gives CSVDRQPEAFF.

The chain couples TRBV19 to TRBJ1-5; 8 bases are a match to TRBD1. Trimming took 1 base from V and 6 from J; bases not matched to a gene: 2. The germline CDR1 and CDR2 sequences are LNHDA and SQIVND (reference sequence). This CDR3 has 14 residues. CDR3 DNA sequence: TGTGCCAGTAGTATAGGGACAGGGAGTCAGCCCCAGCATTTT. It translates to CASSIGTGSQPQHF. The full variable domain, its missing parts supplied by reference TRBV19 and TRBJ1-5, is DGGITQSPKYLFRKEGQNVTLSCEQNLNHDAMYWYRQDPGQGLRLIYYSQIVNDFQKGDIAEGYSVSREKKESFPLTVTSAQKNPTAFYLCASSIGTGSQPQHFGDGTRLSIL.

V gene TRBV20-1 combines with J gene TRBJ1-2; 8 bases align to TRBD1. Germline-derived CDR1 and CDR2 are DFQATT and SNEGSKA (reference sequence). The CDR3 spans 11 residues. The V segment lost 5 bases and the J segment 6 bases; nucleotides outside the gene matches: 2. CDR3 loop: CSASDRDGYTF. The DNA for the CDR3 is TGCAGTGCTTCGGACAGGGATGGCTACACCTTC.

The chain combines TRBV6-5 with TRBJ2-6, with D unclear. Germline V lookup: CDR1 MNHEY, CDR2 SVGAGI. The CDR3 consists of 16 residues. V was pared by 2 bases and J by 0 bases, with 8 bases between. The CDR3 DNA is TGTGCCAGCAGTTACGGGAAGAGCTCTGGGGCCAACGTCCTGACTTTC. It is translated as CASSYGKSSGANVLTF.

This chain links TRBV28 with TRBJ2-3; D remains ambiguous. Trimming shortened V by 5 bases and J by 2 bases, and 11 bases separated the two germline ends. This CDR3 contains 14 residues. CDR1 is MDHEN, CDR2 SYDVKM, per germline. The CDR3 region is CASSPQPYTDTQYF. The DNA for the CDR3 is TGTGCCAGCAGTCCCCAACCATACACAGATACGCAGTATTTT.

The rearrangement uses TRBV6-5 and TRBJ2-2, with TRBD1 identical over 9 bases. CDR1 and CDR2 from the germline V gene are MNHEY and SVGAGI. Unmatched junction bases numbered 6, after V lost 7 bases and J lost 6 bases. The CDR3 extends over 14 amino acids. The CDR3 reads CASKRTGEPGELFF. CDR3 bases: TGTGCCAGCAAAAGGACAGGGGAACCCGGGGAGCTGTTTTTT.

The chain employs TRBV7-8 and TRBJ2-7, with D perhaps matching TRBD2 (5 bases). The CDR3 consists of 13 residues. The germline V gene has CDR1 SGHVS and CDR2 FQNEAQ. V was shortened by 5 bases and J by 3 bases, with 11 bases between the two germline ends. CDR3: CASSPSGNYEQYF. CDR3 coding DNA: TGTGCCAGCAGCCCCTCGGGGAACTACGAGCAGTACTTC.

The V gene is TRBV19, the J gene TRBJ1-2; D not certain. Trimming left V 1 base short and J 0 bases short, with 12 bases between. Germline CDR1 LNHDA, CDR2 SQIVND (reference sequence). The CDR3 length is 16 residues. DNA for the CDR3: TGTGCCAGTAGTATAGTTGTAACAGTTGCTAACTATGGCTACACCTTC. This translates into CASSIVVTVANYGYTF.

The rearrangement uses TRBV7-8 and TRBJ2-7, with a possible D match to TRBD1 (6 bases). V was trimmed by 3 bases and J by 3 bases, leaving 9 bases between them. This CDR3 has 13 residues. Germline lookup yields CDR1 SGHVS and CDR2 FQNEAQ. The CDR3 nucleotides are TGTGCCAGCAGCTTTCAACAGGGCTACGAGCAGTACTTC. As protein: CASSFQQGYEQYF. Variable domain in full (rest from reference TRBV7-8 and TRBJ2-7): GAGVSQSPRYKVAKRGQDVALRCDPISGHVSLFWYQQALGQGPEFLTYFQNEAQLDKSGLPSDRFFAERPEGSVSTLKIQRTQQEDSAVYLCASSFQQGYEQYFGPGTRLTVT.